This T cell receptor (beta chain) emerged from a study of CD8+CD57+ T cells in acquired aplastic anemia. Patients picked for sequencing had shown CD8+CD57+ cell expansion detected by flow cytometry. Among the patients, all had severe acquired aplastic anemia. The use of genomic DNA as template underpinned the TCR beta VDJ and CDR3 profiling. TCRdb called the reads again in MiXCR, with one record for every CDR3 protein. The sample yields about 120,000 distinct CDR3 sequences, 45% to 60% seen once. Germline values: CDR1 ENHRY, CDR2 SYGVKD. The CDR3 is made up of 14 amino acids. Deletions cut 4 bases from V and 3 bases from J, with 9 bases between.

The chain links TRBV10-3 to TRBJ2-2, with a tentative D call TRBD2 (5 bases). The source of this sequence is a human donor with aplastic anemia. The specimen was sorted CD4+, CD8+, or CD8+CD57+ T cells (not recorded which) from PBMCs. CDR3 sequence (DNA): TGTGCCATCAGTGCAGCAGCGGACACCGGGGAGCTGTTTTTT. This encodes CAISAAADTGELFF.